Listed here are 2 T cell receptor beta chains from one sample, sequenced in a study of T cells after posttransplantation cyclophosphamide. Treatment was busulfan-fludarabine conditioning, a marrow graft, and cyclophosphamide on days +3 and +4. TCRdb's table, derived via immunoSEQ multiplex PCR, lists solely in-frame clones and lacks some. The repertoire shows 14,000 or so clones, none seen only once; the top ten take 23%. Material: PBMCs, obtained around 1,200 days after allogeneic stem cell transplant with posttransplant cyclophosphamide. The origin of the receptors is a female patient in her forties who received an allogeneic stem cell transplant from a related donor, was CMV-positive, and had no GVHD. Some T cells may originate from the graft donor.

This clone was detected ten times or more. V is TRBV5-6 and J is TRBJ2-1; 11 bases fit TRBD1. The V segment lost 1 base and the J segment 9 bases; nucleotides outside the gene matches: 6. The CDR3 covers 15 residues. CDR1 is SGHDT and CDR2 is YYEEEE in the germline V gene. The CDR3 DNA reads as TGTGCCAGCAGCTTGTTCGGGACAGGGGGTGGTGAGCAGTTCTTC. It encodes CASSLFGTGGGEQFF.

The chain uses TRBV13 and TRBJ1-5; unclear D gene. Trimming took off 5 bases at V and 5 bases at J, with 13 bases between the two ends. The CDR3 contains 14 residues. The germline CDR1 and CDR2 sequences are PRHDT and FYEKMQ (reference sequence). Here the CDR3 reads CASSRGLVYQPQHF. The CDR3 nucleotides are TGTGCCAGCAGCCGTGGACTTGTCTATCAGCCCCAGCATTTT.